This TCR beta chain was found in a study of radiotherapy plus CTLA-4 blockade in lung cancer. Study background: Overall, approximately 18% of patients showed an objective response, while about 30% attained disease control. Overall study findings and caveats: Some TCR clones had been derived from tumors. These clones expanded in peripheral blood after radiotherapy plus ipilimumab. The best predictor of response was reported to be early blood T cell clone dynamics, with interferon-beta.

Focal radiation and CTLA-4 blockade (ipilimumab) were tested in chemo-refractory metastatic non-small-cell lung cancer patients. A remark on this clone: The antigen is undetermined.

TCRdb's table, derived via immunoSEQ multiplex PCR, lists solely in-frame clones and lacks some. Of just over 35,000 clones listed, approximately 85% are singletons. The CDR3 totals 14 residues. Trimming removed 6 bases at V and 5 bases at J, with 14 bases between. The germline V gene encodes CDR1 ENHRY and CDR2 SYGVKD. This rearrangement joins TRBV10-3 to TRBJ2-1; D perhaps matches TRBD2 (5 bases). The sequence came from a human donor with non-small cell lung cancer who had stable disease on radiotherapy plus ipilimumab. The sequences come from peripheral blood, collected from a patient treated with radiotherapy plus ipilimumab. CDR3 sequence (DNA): TGTGCCATCAGAGACGGGAAGAGCGACAATGAGCAGTTCTTC. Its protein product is CAIRDGKSDNEQFF.